This T cell receptor beta chain derives from a study of cytomegalovirus exposure and HLA in healthy donors. Turning to the study itself: Prior work identified 120 million or so unique TCR beta sequences in some 200 million T cells.

For this clone: Its antigen remains unidentified.

Study-level points and caveats: In most subjects, TCR beta sequences reportedly gave accurate predictions of HLA-A and HLA-B alleles. Among the CMV-associated chains, a few were confirmed in vitro as specific for CMV antigens. Per a prior analysis, the majority of TCR beta V segments were productive roughly 90% or roughly 30% of the time.

Both 60 Vbeta primers and 13 Jbeta primers went into the PCR. The assay was immunoSEQ multiplex PCR, and TCRdb's table has in-frame clones only and misses some. The top ten clones hold roughly 1.1% of a sample with around 92,000 clones, 81% of them seen once. Material: PBMCs. The origin of this receptor is a girl aged 2-10 years in good health and CMV-seropositive.

CDR3 DNA sequence: TGTGCCAGCAGCTCGAATTCACCCCTCCACTTT. Translating it yields CASSSNSPLHF. The J gene is TRBJ1-6, the V gene TRBV5-6; no clear D. The V gene's germline CDR1 is SGHDT and CDR2 YYEEEE. Trimming stripped 3 bases from V and 7 bases from J, with 2 bases between. The CDR3 is 11 residues long.